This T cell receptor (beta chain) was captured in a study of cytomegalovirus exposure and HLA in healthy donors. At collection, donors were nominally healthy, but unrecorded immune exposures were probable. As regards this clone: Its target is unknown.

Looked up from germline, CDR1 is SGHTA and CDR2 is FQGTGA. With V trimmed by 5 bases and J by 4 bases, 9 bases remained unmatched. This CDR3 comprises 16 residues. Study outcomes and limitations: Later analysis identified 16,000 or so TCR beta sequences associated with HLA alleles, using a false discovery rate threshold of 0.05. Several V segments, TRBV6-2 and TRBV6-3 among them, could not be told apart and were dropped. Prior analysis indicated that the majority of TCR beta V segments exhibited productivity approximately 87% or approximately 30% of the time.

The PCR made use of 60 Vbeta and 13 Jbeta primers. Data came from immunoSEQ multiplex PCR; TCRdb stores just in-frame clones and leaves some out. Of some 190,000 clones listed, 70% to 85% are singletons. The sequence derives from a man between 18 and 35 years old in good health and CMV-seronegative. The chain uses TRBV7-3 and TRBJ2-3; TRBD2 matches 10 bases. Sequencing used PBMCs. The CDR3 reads CASSMGLAKVADTQYF. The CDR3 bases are TGTGCCAGCAGCATGGGACTAGCGAAGGTGGCAGATACGCAGTATTTT.